The T cell receptor beta chain under discussion was sequenced for a study of T cell responses to AZD1222 COVID-19 vaccine. Overall study findings and caveats: Spike was spanned by vaccine-associated CD4 TCRs, with dominance at 160-218 and 743-854. Spike-specific TCR breadth and depth went up after people got two AZD1222 doses.

Concerning this clone itself: Its matching antigen is unknown.

The CDR3 sequence is 13 residues long. V lost 4 bases to trimming and J lost 9 bases, with 12 bases between them. The protocol was immunoSEQ multiplex PCR, while the TCRdb copy is restricted to in-frame clones and leaves out a portion. Of 58,000 or so clones in the sample, about 83% were seen once. The clonotype was recovered from an adult in good health. Sequenced here: peripheral blood, sampled on day 0 of AZD1222 vaccination. V gene TRBV12-3 or TRBV12-4 combines with J gene TRBJ2-2; D is undetermined. The CDR3 spells CASSYGLTRELFF. CDR3 bases: TGTGCCAGCAGTTACGGGCTAACCCGGGAGCTGTTTTTT.